Below, one T cell receptor beta chain is given with its context. Its antigen is as yet unknown. The PCR made use of 60 Vbeta and 13 Jbeta primers. Clones were read by immunoSEQ multiplex PCR, and TCRdb kept only the in-frame ones, dropping some. The table records tens of thousands of clones, 70% to 85% of them present only once. These data belong to a study of cytomegalovirus exposure and HLA in healthy donors. V was pared by 5 bases and J by 1 base, with 10 bases of the junction left unmatched. The CDR3 totals 17 residues. The germline V gene encodes CDR1 SGHRS and CDR2 YFSETQ. Study results and caveats: Analysis was carried out at a later point, and it linked a missense DCLRE1C variant to TCR beta V- and J-gene trimming.

The receptor was derived from a human donor in good health. Specimen: PBMCs. The rearrangement uses TRBV5-1 and TRBJ1-1, with 11 bases fitting TRBD1. CDR3 amino acids: CASSLGRTGGQNTEAFF. As DNA, the CDR3 is TGCGCCAGCAGTTTAGGTAGGACAGGGGGCCAGAACACTGAAGCTTTCTTT.